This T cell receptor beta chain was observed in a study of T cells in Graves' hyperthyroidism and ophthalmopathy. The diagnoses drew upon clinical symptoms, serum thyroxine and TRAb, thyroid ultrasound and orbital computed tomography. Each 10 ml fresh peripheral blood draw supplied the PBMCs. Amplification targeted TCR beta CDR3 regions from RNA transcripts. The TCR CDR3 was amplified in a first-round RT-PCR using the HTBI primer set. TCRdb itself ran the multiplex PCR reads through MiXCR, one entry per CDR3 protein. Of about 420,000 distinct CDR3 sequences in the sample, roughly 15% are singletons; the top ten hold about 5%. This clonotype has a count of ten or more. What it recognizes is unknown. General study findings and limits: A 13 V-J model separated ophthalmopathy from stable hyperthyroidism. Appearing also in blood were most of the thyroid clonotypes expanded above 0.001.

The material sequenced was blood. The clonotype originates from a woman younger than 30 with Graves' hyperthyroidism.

CDR3 nucleotide sequence: TGTGCCAGCAGTTTGGACTGGGCACGATTCTACAATGAGCAGTTCTTC. Translation: CASSLDWARFYNEQFF. The chain is built from TRBV27 and TRBJ2-1, with D tentatively TRBD2 (5 bases). The CDR3 is 16 amino acids. Germline CDR1 MNHEY, CDR2 SMNVEV (reference sequence). Trimming pared 3 bases from V and 3 bases from J, leaving 15 bases between.